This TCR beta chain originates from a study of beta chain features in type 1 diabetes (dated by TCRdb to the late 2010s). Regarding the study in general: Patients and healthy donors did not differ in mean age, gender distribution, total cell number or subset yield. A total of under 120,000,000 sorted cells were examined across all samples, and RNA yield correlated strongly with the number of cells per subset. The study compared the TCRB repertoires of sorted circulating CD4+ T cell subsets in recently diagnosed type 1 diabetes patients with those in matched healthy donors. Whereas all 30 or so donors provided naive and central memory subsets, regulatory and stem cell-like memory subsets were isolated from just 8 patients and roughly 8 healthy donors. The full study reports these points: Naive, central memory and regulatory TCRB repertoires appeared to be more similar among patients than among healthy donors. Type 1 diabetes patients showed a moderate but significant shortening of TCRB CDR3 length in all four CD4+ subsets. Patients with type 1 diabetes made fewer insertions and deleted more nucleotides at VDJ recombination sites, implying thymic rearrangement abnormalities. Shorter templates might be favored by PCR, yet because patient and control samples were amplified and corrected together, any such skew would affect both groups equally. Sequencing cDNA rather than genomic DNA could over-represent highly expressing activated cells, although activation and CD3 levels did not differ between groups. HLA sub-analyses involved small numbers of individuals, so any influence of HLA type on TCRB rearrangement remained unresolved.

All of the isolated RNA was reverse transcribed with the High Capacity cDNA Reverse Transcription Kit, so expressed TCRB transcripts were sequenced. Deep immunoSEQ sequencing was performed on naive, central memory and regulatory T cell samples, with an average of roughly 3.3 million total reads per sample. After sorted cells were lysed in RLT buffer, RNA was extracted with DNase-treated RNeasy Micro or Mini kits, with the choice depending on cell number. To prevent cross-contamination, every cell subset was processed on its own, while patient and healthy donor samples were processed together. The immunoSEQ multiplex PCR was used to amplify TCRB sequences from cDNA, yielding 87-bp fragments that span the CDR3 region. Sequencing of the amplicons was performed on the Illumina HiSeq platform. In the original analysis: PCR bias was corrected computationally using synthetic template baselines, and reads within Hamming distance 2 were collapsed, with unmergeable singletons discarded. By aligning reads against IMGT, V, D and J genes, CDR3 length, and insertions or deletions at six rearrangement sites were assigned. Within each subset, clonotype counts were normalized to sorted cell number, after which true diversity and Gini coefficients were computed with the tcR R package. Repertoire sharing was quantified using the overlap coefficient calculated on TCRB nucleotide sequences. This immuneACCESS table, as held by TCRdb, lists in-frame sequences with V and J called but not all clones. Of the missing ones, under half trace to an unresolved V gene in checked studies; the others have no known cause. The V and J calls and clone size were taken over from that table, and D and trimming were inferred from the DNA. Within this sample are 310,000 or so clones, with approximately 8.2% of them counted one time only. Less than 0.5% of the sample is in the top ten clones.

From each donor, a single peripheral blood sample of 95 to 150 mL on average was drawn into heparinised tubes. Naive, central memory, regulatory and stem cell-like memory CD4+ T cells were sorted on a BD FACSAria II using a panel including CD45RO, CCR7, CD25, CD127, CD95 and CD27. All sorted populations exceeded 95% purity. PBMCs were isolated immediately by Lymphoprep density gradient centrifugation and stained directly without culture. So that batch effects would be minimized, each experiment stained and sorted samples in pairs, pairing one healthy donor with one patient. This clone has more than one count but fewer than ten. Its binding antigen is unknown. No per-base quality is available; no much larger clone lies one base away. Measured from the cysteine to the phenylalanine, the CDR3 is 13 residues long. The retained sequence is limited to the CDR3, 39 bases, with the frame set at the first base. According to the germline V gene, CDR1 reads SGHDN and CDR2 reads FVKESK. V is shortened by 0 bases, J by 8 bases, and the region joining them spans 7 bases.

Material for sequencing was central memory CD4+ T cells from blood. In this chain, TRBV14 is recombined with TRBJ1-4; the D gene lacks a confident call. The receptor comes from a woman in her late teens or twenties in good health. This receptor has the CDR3 CASSQEIWEKLFF. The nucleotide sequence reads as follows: TGTGCCAGCAGCCAAGAGATTTGGGAAAAACTGTTTTTT.